This is a list of T cell receptor beta chains from one sample in a study of blood T cell repertoires in COVID-19. Libraries were prepared by immunoSEQ multiplex PCR; TCRdb keeps only in-frame clonotypes and omits some of them. Among 110,000 to 150,000 clones listed, over 70% were seen once. Material: peripheral blood. All receptors derive from a woman in her 50s with acute or convalescent COVID-19. The CDR3 runs from the conserved cysteine through the conserved F or W. A D gene is named only where the DNA matches it firmly. Size tells how often a clone was seen (once, few, many) or the class of an expanded clone, and some rows leave it out.

CDR3aa: CSVGTSGIETDIQYF
CDR3nt: TGCAGCGTTGGGACTAGCGGGATTGAAACGGACATTCAGTACTTC
abundance: -
d_gene: TRBD2
j_gene: TRBJ2-4
v_gene: TRBV29-1

CDR3aa: CASSPQDSPGGELFF
CDR3nt: TGTGCCAGCTCACCTCAAGACAGCCCAGGAGGGGAGCTGTTTTTT
abundance: once
d_gene: -
j_gene: TRBJ2-2
v_gene: TRBV18

CDR3aa: CASSRDRGLANYGYTF
CDR3nt: TGTGCCAGCAGCCGGGACAGGGGGCTAGCTAACTATGGCTACACCTTC
abundance: -
d_gene: TRBD1
j_gene: TRBJ1-2
v_gene: TRBV27

CDR3aa: CASSYAPGQGADTQYF
CDR3nt: TGTGCCAGCAGTTACGCCCCGGGACAGGGAGCAGATACGCAGTATTTT
abundance: -
d_gene: TRBD1
j_gene: TRBJ2-3
v_gene: TRBV6-2/TRBV6-3

CDR3aa: CASSPYTGELFF
CDR3nt: TGTGCCAGCAGCCCGTACACCGGGGAGCTGTTTTTT
abundance: -
d_gene: -
j_gene: TRBJ2-2
v_gene: TRBV11-3

CDR3aa: CASSRTGTGEDYTF
CDR3nt: TGTGCCAGCTCACGGACCGGGACAGGGGAGGACTACACCTTC
abundance: -
d_gene: TRBD1
j_gene: TRBJ1-2
v_gene: TRBV18

CDR3aa: CASSLEPSGLVGETQYF
CDR3nt: TGTGCCAGCAGCTTGGAGCCTAGCGGGCTAGTGGGAGAGACCCAGTACTTC
abundance: -
d_gene: TRBD2
j_gene: TRBJ2-5
v_gene: TRBV5-4

CDR3aa: CASRRQGVVTGELFF
CDR3nt: TGTGCCAGCAGAAGACAGGGGGTCGTCACCGGGGAGCTGTTTTTT
abundance: -
d_gene: TRBD1
j_gene: TRBJ2-2
v_gene: TRBV25-1

CDR3aa: CASSLDRYPSPLHF
CDR3nt: TGTGCCAGCAGCCTAGACAGGTATCCATCACCCCTCCACTTT
abundance: -
d_gene: -
j_gene: TRBJ1-6
v_gene: TRBV6-6

CDR3aa: CASSQAWAEQYF
CDR3nt: TGTGCCAGCAGTCAAGCTTGGGCCGAGCAGTACTTC
abundance: -
d_gene: -
j_gene: TRBJ2-7
v_gene: TRBV2

CDR3aa: CATSDLQITGELFF
CDR3nt: TGTGCCACCAGTGATTTGCAAATCACCGGGGAGCTGTTTTTT
abundance: -
d_gene: -
j_gene: TRBJ2-2
v_gene: TRBV24-1

CDR3aa: CASSLGQRSTGELFF
CDR3nt: TGTGCCAGCAGCTTGGGACAGAGAAGCACCGGGGAGCTGTTTTTT
abundance: -
d_gene: TRBD1
j_gene: TRBJ2-2
v_gene: TRBV7-2

CDR3aa: CASSLAGQSYGYTF
CDR3nt: TGTGCCAGCTCGCTAGCGGGACAGAGCTATGGCTACACCTTC
abundance: -
d_gene: TRBD1
j_gene: TRBJ1-2
v_gene: TRBV18

CDR3aa: CAWSVTWNTEAFF
CDR3nt: TGTGCCTGGAGTGTTACATGGAACACTGAAGCTTTCTTT
abundance: -
d_gene: -
j_gene: TRBJ1-1
v_gene: TRBV30

CDR3aa: CSVATGTGGGETQYF
CDR3nt: TGCAGCGTCGCAACCGGGACAGGGGGTGGAGAGACCCAGTACTTC
abundance: -
d_gene: TRBD1
j_gene: TRBJ2-5
v_gene: TRBV29-1

CDR3aa: CASSLDRDYSPLHF
CDR3nt: TGTGCCAGCTCACTGGACAGGGACTATTCACCCCTCCACTTT
abundance: -
d_gene: TRBD1
j_gene: TRBJ1-6
v_gene: TRBV18

CDR3aa: CASSLGDRHNEQFF
CDR3nt: TGTGCCAGCTCATTAGGGGACAGACACAATGAGCAGTTCTTC
abundance: -
d_gene: TRBD1
j_gene: TRBJ2-1
v_gene: TRBV9

CDR3aa: CSARTAYEQYF
CDR3nt: TGCAGTGCTAGAACTGCATACGAGCAGTACTTC
abundance: -
d_gene: -
j_gene: TRBJ2-7
v_gene: TRBV20-1

CDR3aa: CASSVGTGGNTEAFF
CDR3nt: TGTGCCAGCAGCGTAGGGACAGGGGGGAACACTGAAGCTTTCTTT
abundance: -
d_gene: TRBD1
j_gene: TRBJ1-1
v_gene: TRBV9

CDR3aa: CASSRTGPRSSGNTIYF
CDR3nt: TGTGCCAGCAGTCGAACAGGGCCCCGGAGCTCTGGAAACACCATATATTTT
abundance: few
d_gene: -
j_gene: TRBJ1-3
v_gene: TRBV7-2

CDR3aa: CASSPGNGGLGSPLHF
CDR3nt: TGCGCCAGCAGCCCCGGCAACGGGGGGCTCGGGTCACCCCTCCACTTT
abundance: -
d_gene: -
j_gene: TRBJ1-6
v_gene: TRBV5-1

CDR3aa: CASSDKGEGYTF
CDR3nt: TGTGCCAGCAGTGACAAGGGGGAAGGCTACACCTTC
abundance: -
d_gene: -
j_gene: TRBJ1-2
v_gene: TRBV6-1

CDR3aa: CASISSLQGNSPLHF
CDR3nt: TGTGCCAGCATCAGTTCATTACAGGGCAATTCACCCCTCCACTTT
abundance: few
d_gene: -
j_gene: TRBJ1-6
v_gene: TRBV6-5

CDR3aa: CAISGRGFYEQYF
CDR3nt: TGTGCCATTTCCGGGAGGGGCTTCTACGAGCAGTACTTC
abundance: -
d_gene: TRBD2
j_gene: TRBJ2-7
v_gene: TRBV10-3

CDR3aa: CASIAASGGADTQYF
CDR3nt: TGCGCCAGCATCGCTGCTAGCGGGGGGGCAGATACGCAGTATTTT
abundance: -
d_gene: TRBD2
j_gene: TRBJ2-3
v_gene: TRBV5-1

CDR3aa: CASSDPDRRDYEQYF
CDR3nt: TGTGCCAGCAGTGACCCGGACAGGAGGGACTACGAGCAGTACTTC
abundance: -
d_gene: -
j_gene: TRBJ2-7
v_gene: TRBV2

CDR3aa: CASSLGQGDYGYTF
CDR3nt: TGTGCCAGCTCCCTCGGACAGGGGGACTATGGCTACACCTTC
abundance: -
d_gene: TRBD1
j_gene: TRBJ1-2
v_gene: TRBV18